Listed below are T cell receptor beta chains from one sample, sequenced in a study of T cell changes during pregnancy in multiple sclerosis. Clones were sequenced by immunoSEQ multiplex PCR, and TCRdb holds only the in-frame ones, with some missing. The sample has approximately 60,000 clones, 92% seen once. This material consisted of CD4+ T cells from peripheral blood mononuclear cells, taken in the second trimester of pregnancy. These receptors came from a female donor with multiple sclerosis, enrolled in a pregnancy study. The CDR3 runs from the conserved cysteine through the conserved F or W. D genes are given only for firm matches. Expanded clones are given a class, and other clones once, few, many or no size at all.

abundance	v_gene	d_gene	j_gene	CDR3nt	CDR3aa
.	TRBV6-1	TRBD1	TRBJ1-4	TGTGCCAGCAGTGATTTGGGACAGGGGAATGAAAAACTGTTTTTT	CASSDLGQGNEKLFF
.	TRBV5-4	.	TRBJ1-1	TGTGCCAGCAGCTTTTCGACAGCTGGGGACACTGAAGCTTTCTTT	CASSFSTAGDTEAFF
.	TRBV5-1	TRBD1	TRBJ2-7	TGCGCCAGCAGCCCCCCGGGACAGGCCCCCTACGAGCAGTACTTC	CASSPPGQAPYEQYF
.	TRBV27	TRBD1	TRBJ1-2	TGTGCCAGCAGAGGACAGGGACCCTATGGCTACACCTTC	CASRGQGPYGYTF
.	TRBV5-4	.	TRBJ1-2	TGTGCCAGCAGCTCCTCCCCCGGGGATAAAAACTATGGCTACACCTTC	CASSSSPGDKNYGYTF
.	TRBV9	TRBD1	TRBJ2-7	TGTGCCAGCAGCCCGACAGGGGGGCGGCTCCACTACGAGCAGTACTTC	CASSPTGGRLHYEQYF
.	TRBV9	.	TRBJ1-2	TGTGCCAGCAGCGTAGCTCCAGGGGAGGGCTACACCTTC	CASSVAPGEGYTF
.	TRBV6-1	TRBD1	TRBJ1-1	TGTGCCAGCAGTGGGCGTGACAGGGACACTGAAGCTTTCTTT	CASSGRDRDTEAFF
once	TRBV5-6	.	TRBJ1-5	TGTGCCAGCAGCTTTTTACAGGGAAACAATCAGCCCCAGCATTTT	CASSFLQGNNQPQHF
.	TRBV6-6	TRBD1	TRBJ2-2	TGTGCCAGCAGTTTCCAGGGGGCCAGCGGGGAGCTGTTTTTT	CASSFQGASGELFF
.	TRBV27	TRBD2	TRBJ2-1	TGTGCCAGCAGTCCCGGACTAGCGGGAGGGTGGAATGAGCAGTTCTTC	CASSPGLAGGWNEQFF
.	TRBV19	.	TRBJ2-5	TGTGCCAGTAGTCCTAGGTTCTCCTCGAGTCGGGAGACCCAGTACTTC	CASSPRFSSSRETQYF
few	TRBV19	TRBD1	TRBJ1-5	TGTGCCAGTAGTGCAGGGACAGTCAATCAGCCCCAGCATTTT	CASSAGTVNQPQHF
.	TRBV6-6	TRBD1	TRBJ2-1	TGTGCCAGCAGTTACGGACAGGTTGGCGAGCAGTTCTTC	CASSYGQVGEQFF
.	TRBV5-1	.	TRBJ1-3	TGCGCCAGCAGCCCGGAGGGAGGACTTATCTCTGGAAACACCATATATTTT	CASSPEGGLISGNTIYF
.	TRBV9	.	TRBJ1-1	TGTGCCAGCAGCCCCTCGACGGGGAACACTGAAGCTTTCTTT	CASSPSTGNTEAFF
.	TRBV5-6	.	TRBJ2-5	TGTGCCAGCCCGGGGGAAGAGACCCAGTACTTC	CASPGEETQYF
.	TRBV11-3	.	TRBJ1-1	TGTGCCAGCAGCCCCTCGGCGGCGAACACTGAAGCTTTCTTT	CASSPSAANTEAFF
once	TRBV14	.	TRBJ2-2	TGTGCCAGCAGCCAAGCCACAGGCGGCGGGGAGCTGTTTTTT	CASSQATGGGELFF
.	TRBV5-1	TRBD1	TRBJ1-5	TGCGCCAGCAGCCCGAATCCGGGACAGGGGAATCAGCCCCAGCATTTT	CASSPNPGQGNQPQHF
once	TRBV29-1	.	TRBJ2-4	TGCAGCGCCCTCCTGGCAGCCAAAAACATTCAGTACTTC	CSALLAAKNIQYF
.	TRBV6-5	.	TRBJ1-1	TGTGCCAGCAGTTACCCCGGGAGTGGGACTGAAGCTTTCTTT	CASSYPGSGTEAFF
.	TRBV7-2	TRBD2	TRBJ2-3	TGTGCCAGCAGCTTGGCGGGGGGGCTATCCAGTACGCAGTATTTT	CASSLAGGLSSTQYF
.	TRBV4-2	.	TRBJ2-1	TGTGCCAGCAGCCAAGCCTCTGCGAGTGAGCAGTTCTTC	CASSQASASEQFF
.	TRBV29-1	.	TRBJ2-5	TGCAGCTCATCGTCAGGCGGGGAAGAGACCCAGTACTTC	CSSSSGGEETQYF
.	TRBV7-2	TRBD2	TRBJ2-3	TGTGCCAGCAGCTTAGCGCGACTAGCGGGGACAGATACGCAGTATTTT	CASSLARLAGTDTQYF
few	TRBV11-2	.	TRBJ1-1	TGTGCCAGCAGCCTAACCCGGACTGCTGAAGCTTTCTTT	CASSLTRTAEAFF
few	TRBV5-1	.	TRBJ1-2	TGCGCCAGCAGTGGAGAGGACTATGGCTACACCTTC	CASSGEDYGYTF
.	TRBV27	TRBD2	TRBJ2-1	TGTGCCAGCAGTCTCAAAGCGCCCGGGACTAGATTCTACAATGAGCAGTTCTTC	CASSLKAPGTRFYNEQFF
.	TRBV5-1	TRBD1	TRBJ2-5	TGCGCCAGCAGCTTAGGGGACAGGGAATACCAAGAGACCCAGTACTTC	CASSLGDREYQETQYF
.	TRBV11-2	TRBD1	TRBJ2-7	TGTGCCAGCAGCCGCATTACCAACAGGGGGCCATACGAGCAGTACTTC	CASSRITNRGPYEQYF
.	TRBV5-1	.	TRBJ2-2	TGCGCCAGCAGCTTGGCACTCATCACCGGGGAGCTGTTTTTT	CASSLALITGELFF
.	TRBV7-2	TRBD1	TRBJ1-1	TGTGCCAGCAGCCCAGGGGGGTACACTGAAGCTTTCTTT	CASSPGGYTEAFF
.	TRBV9	TRBD1	TRBJ2-3	TGTGCCAGCAGCGTAAGGGGACAGCAAACAGATACGCAGTATTTT	CASSVRGQQTDTQYF
.	TRBV18	TRBD1	TRBJ1-2	TGTGCCAGCTCACCCTTAGACAGGGTCGATGGCTACACCTTC	CASSPLDRVDGYTF
.	TRBV5-1	.	TRBJ1-3	TGCGCCAGCAGCTTAGGGGGGGACGGAAACACCATATATTTT	CASSLGGDGNTIYF
.	TRBV5-4	.	TRBJ2-7	TGTGCCAGCAGAGCTTTCGGTAAGGGGTACGAGCAGTACTTC	CASRAFGKGYEQYF
.	TRBV4-1	.	TRBJ2-1	TGCGCCAGCAGCCAAGAGACTATGAGGGGACTTCGGGATGAGCAGTTCTTC	CASSQETMRGLRDEQFF
.	TRBV30	.	TRBJ1-1	TGTGCCTACTCCGGAGTGAACACTGAAGCTTTCTTT	CAYSGVNTEAFF
once	TRBV29-1	.	TRBJ1-2	TGCAGCGTGGGAGGGGGAGGAGGCTACACCTTC	CSVGGGGGYTF
once	TRBV9	.	TRBJ2-2	TGTGCCAGCAGCGTCACAGGGAACACCGGGGAGCTGTTTTTT	CASSVTGNTGELFF
.	TRBV7-3	.	TRBJ2-2	TGTGCCAGCAGCCCTCGGACGGGAAACACCGGGGAGCTGTTTTTT	CASSPRTGNTGELFF
.	TRBV19	.	TRBJ2-3	TGTGCCAGTAGTATGCCCCTTCCAGCAGATACGCAGTATTTT	CASSMPLPADTQYF
.	TRBV11-3	.	TRBJ2-3	TGTGCCAGCAGCCCCGGCCCAGGCCGATCAGATACGCAGTATTTT	CASSPGPGRSDTQYF
.	TRBV21-1	.	TRBJ1-1	TGTGCCAGCTGGGCAGCTGGGGTAGGAGGCAGCCGCGAGCGGAACACTGAAGCTTTCTTT	CASWAAGVGGSRERNTEAFF
.	TRBV5-1	TRBD1	TRBJ1-2	TGCGCCAGCAGCGCGGGACAGGGTAACGGGGGCTACACCTTC	CASSAGQGNGGYTF
once	TRBV5-1	.	TRBJ2-3	TGCGCCAGCAGCTTGGCCGTGGGGGGGCGCACAGATACGCAGTATTTT	CASSLAVGGRTDTQYF
.	TRBV25-1	TRBD1	TRBJ1-2	TGTGCCAGCAGGGAGACAGGGGGCTCGGGTGGCTACACCTTC	CASRETGGSGGYTF
.	TRBV19	TRBD2	TRBJ2-5	TGTGCCAGTAGTATCCCGGGGGGGAAAGAGACCCAGTACTTC	CASSIPGGKETQYF
.	TRBV9	TRBD1	TRBJ2-1	TGTGCCAGCAGCGTATACGGACAGGGGGTAACCTACAATGAGCAGTTCTTC	CASSVYGQGVTYNEQFF
.	TRBV2	.	TRBJ2-3	TGTGCCAGCAGTAGGGGTGATACGTTTACAGATACGCAGTATTTT	CASSRGDTFTDTQYF
.	TRBV30	TRBD2	TRBJ2-1	TGTGCCTGGAGTGTTTTGGCTAGCGGGAGCTCCTACAATGAGCAGTTCTTC	CAWSVLASGSSYNEQFF
.	TRBV10-3	TRBD2	TRBJ2-1	TGTGCCACCTCCTCAGGAGCGGGAAACTCCTACAATGAGCAGTTCTTC	CATSSGAGNSYNEQFF
.	TRBV10-3	TRBD1	TRBJ1-5	TGTGCCTCGACAGGGGAGATGAATCAGCCCCAGCATTTT	CASTGEMNQPQHF
.	TRBV6-1	.	TRBJ1-1	TGTGCCAGCACGGAGATAGTCATGAACACTGAAGCTTTCTTT	CASTEIVMNTEAFF
.	TRBV11-2	TRBD1	TRBJ2-7	TGTGCCAGCAGCTTCGGGACAGGGTTCAACGAGCAGTACTTC	CASSFGTGFNEQYF
.	TRBV5-1	.	TRBJ2-5	TGCGCCAGCAGCTTGGGTAGAGGACAAGAGACCCAGTACTTC	CASSLGRGQETQYF
.	TRBV6-5	TRBD1	TRBJ1-1	TGTGCCAGCAGTCCGGGGGGCAGGGGGCGCACTGAAGCTTTCTTT	CASSPGGRGRTEAFF